The 4 T cell receptor beta chains below all came from one sample that was sequenced in a study of T cells in Graves' hyperthyroidism and ophthalmopathy. TCR beta CDR3 sequences were amplified from RNA transcripts. Initially, a first-round RT-PCR of the TCR CDR3 employed the HTBI primer set. TCRdb redid the calling of the multiplex PCR reads with MiXCR, one entry per CDR3 protein. The table has roughly 400,000 distinct CDR3 sequences, 11% to 15% seen once. Specimen: blood. Every receptor here comes from a man in his forties or fifties with Graves' ophthalmopathy.

This clonotype occurred many times. The chain recombines TRBV30 with TRBJ2-1, with 11 positions matching TRBD2. The CDR3 runs 14 residues. Germline V gives CDR1 GTSNPN, CDR2 SVGIG (reference sequence). The V and J ends lost 4 bases and 5 bases, in that order; junction bases with no gene match: 4. CDR3 DNA: TGTGCCTGGATCAGGGGACTAGCGGACAATGAGCAGTTCTTC. It yields the protein CAWIRGLADNEQFF.

This clonotype has a handful of counts. V and J are TRBV6-2 or TRBV6-3 and TRBJ2-7, with 14 bases lining up with TRBD2. The ends lost 6 bases at V and 1 base at J; junction bases unmatched: 8. From germline, CDR1 is MNHEY and CDR2 SVGEGT. The length of the CDR3 is 17 residues. The chain's CDR3 is CASRPGLAGGMSYEQYF. For the CDR3, the DNA is TGTGCCAGCAGGCCCGGACTAGCGGGAGGTATGTCCTACGAGCAGTACTTC.

This clonotype was picked up many times. This sequence joins TRBV7-8 and TRBJ2-1; 10 bases agree with TRBD2. Germline CDR1 SGHVS, CDR2 FQNEAQ. The CDR3 runs to 16 residues. Trimming took 7 bases from V and 4 from J; bases not matched to a gene: 10. The CDR3 region is CASMEASGSPYNEQFF. DNA of the CDR3: TGTGCCAGCATGGAGGCTAGCGGGAGCCCTTACAATGAGCAGTTCTTC.

This rearrangement joins TRBV19 to TRBJ1-5; D is undetermined. There are 14 residues in the CDR3. Germline V gene data show CDR1 as LNHDA and CDR2 as SQIVND (reference sequence). The ends were cut back, 5 bases at V and 2 bases at J, with 10 bases in the middle. The CDR3 sequence is CASSYILGNQPQHF. CDR3 coding DNA: TGTGCCAGTAGTTACATTCTTGGCAATCAGCCCCAGCATTTT.